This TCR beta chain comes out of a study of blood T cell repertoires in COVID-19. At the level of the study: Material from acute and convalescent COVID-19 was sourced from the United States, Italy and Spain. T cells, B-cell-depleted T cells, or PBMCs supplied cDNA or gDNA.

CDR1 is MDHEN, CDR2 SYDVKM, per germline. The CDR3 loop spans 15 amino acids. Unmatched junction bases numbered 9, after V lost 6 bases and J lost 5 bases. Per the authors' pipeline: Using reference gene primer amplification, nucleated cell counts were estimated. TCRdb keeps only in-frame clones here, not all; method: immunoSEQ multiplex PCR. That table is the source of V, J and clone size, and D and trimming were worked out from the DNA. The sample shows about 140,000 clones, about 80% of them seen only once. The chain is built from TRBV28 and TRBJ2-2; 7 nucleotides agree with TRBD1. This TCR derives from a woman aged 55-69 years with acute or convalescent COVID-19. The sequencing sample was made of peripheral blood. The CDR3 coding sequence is TGTGCCAGCAGGCCTGGGACAGTTCAAACCGGGGAGCTGTTTTTT. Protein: CASRPGTVQTGELFF.